This TCR beta chain derives from a study of blood T cells in healthy people across ages. The CDR3 has 17 amino acids. Per germline, CDR1 MNHEY and CDR2 SVGEGT. V lost 7 bases and J lost 5, with 24 bases in between. Alongside a J-beta primer mix, a sample-barcoded 5' primer served in a second PCR lasting about 7 to 12 cycles. Each TCR beta cDNA got a 12-nucleotide random molecular identifier. TCRdb used MiXCR to reprocess the 5' RACE reads, holding one entry per CDR3 protein. The sample lists roughly 800,000 distinct CDR3 sequences, 58% occurring once. This chain links TRBV6-2 or TRBV6-3 with TRBJ1-5; tentatively, D is TRBD1 (6 bases). The material sequenced was blood. This sequence originates from a man aged 30 to 39 in good health. CDR3 nucleotide sequence: TGTGCCAGCATGCCTACTGTGTACCGGGACAAAGATCAGCCCCAGCATTTT. Protein sequence: CASMPTVYRDKDQPQHF.